One sample yielded the 29 T cell receptor beta chains listed below, sequenced in a study of T cell responses to AZD1222 COVID-19 vaccine. Profiled with immunoSEQ multiplex PCR; TCRdb holds only in-frame clones, not every one. The sample contains some 150,000 clones, approximately 78% of which appear only once. This specimen was peripheral blood, taken on day 0 of MenACWY control vaccination. The receptor set was obtained from an adult in good health.

The gene calls are TRBV5-1 and TRBJ1-1, with D perhaps TRBD1 (5 bases). Germline V CDR1 and CDR2: SGHRS, YFSETQ. This CDR3 spans 14 amino acids. Trimming shortened V by 8 bases and J by 4 bases, and 18 bases separated the two germline ends. The CDR3 coding sequence is TGCGCCAGTTTATCAGGGCTGGAGAGCACTGAAGCTTTCTTT. Its translation: CASLSGLESTEAFF.

V and J are TRBV5-1 and TRBJ1-5; 7 positions match TRBD1. This CDR3 has 14 residues. Germline CDR1 reads SGHRS; CDR2 reads YFSETQ. J was trimmed by 6 bases and V by 0 bases; bases with no gene match: 3. The CDR3 region has the DNA TGCGCCAGCAGCTTGGTGGCAGGGGGTCAGCCCCAGCATTTT. This encodes CASSLVAGGQPQHF. The full variable domain, with the rest looked up from reference TRBV5-1 and TRBJ1-5, is KAGVTQTPRYLIKTRGQQVTLSCSPISGHRSVSWYQQTPGQGLQFLFEYFSETQRNKGNFPGRFSGRQFSNSRSEMNVSTLELGDSALYLCASSLVAGGQPQHFGDGTRLSIL.

The chain couples TRBV9 to TRBJ2-7; 8 bases are shared with TRBD1. The junction had 11 bases not matched to a gene; V was cut back by 4 bases and J by 5 bases. The CDR3 contains 15 residues. Germline V gene sequence: CDR1 SGDLS, CDR2 YYNGEE. CDR3 sequence reads: CASSSSQGVADEQYF. DNA for the CDR3: TGTGCCAGCAGCTCCTCACAGGGGGTAGCTGACGAGCAGTACTTC.

The rearrangement uses TRBV6-5 and TRBJ1-1; TRBD1 matches 8 bases. CDR3 length: 14 residues. CDR1 and CDR2 (germline): MNHEY, SVGAGI. The V segment lost 6 bases and the J segment 7 bases; nucleotides outside the gene matches: 10. The CDR3 nucleotides read TGTGCCAGCAGCTCTGACAGGGGCGGAATTGAAGCTTTCTTT. It translates to CASSSDRGGIEAFF.

The V and J genes are TRBV2 and TRBJ2-1; 11 bases are shared with TRBD2. The germline gives CDR1 SNHLY, CDR2 FYNNEI. Trimming took 2 bases from V and 10 from J; bases not matched to a gene: 13. The length of the CDR3 is 17 residues. The CDR3, as DNA: TGTGCCAGCAGTGAAAGACTAGCGGGGACTCAATCGGGGGAGCAGTTCTTC. It specifies CASSERLAGTQSGEQFF.

The chain couples TRBV19 to TRBJ2-7; D is undetermined. This CDR3 contains 14 residues. Looked up from germline, CDR1 is LNHDA and CDR2 is SQIVND (reference sequence). Trimming removed 5 bases from V and 6 bases from J, with 17 bases in between. CDR3 nucleotide sequence: TGTGCCAGTAGTCACCCGACCCCTCAGGCCGAGCAGTACTTC. This gives the protein CASSHPTPQAEQYF.

V gene TRBV11-2 combines with J gene TRBJ2-5; D ambiguous. The CDR3 runs to 11 residues. CDR1 and CDR2 from the germline V gene are SGHAT and FQNNGV. Trimming shortened V by 8 bases and J by 3 bases, and 7 bases separated the two germline ends. This CDR3 reads CASATKETQYF. CDR3 in DNA: TGTGCCAGCGCAACCAAAGAGACCCAGTACTTC.

This chain connects TRBV2 to TRBJ2-3, with 9 nucleotides matching TRBD2. The CDR3 length is 16 residues. Germline V gene lookup returns CDR1 SNHLY and CDR2 FYNNEI. V lost 6 bases to trimming and J lost 3 bases; unmatched junction nucleotides: 10. This CDR3 is CASSLDETSGTDTQYF. CDR3 nucleotide sequence: TGTGCCAGCAGCCTTGATGAGACTAGCGGAACAGATACGCAGTATTTT.

The chain couples TRBV4-2 to TRBJ1-4; D unresolved. Germline CDR1 and CDR2: LGHNA and YNFKEQ. CDR3 size: 17 residues. The V end was cut by 0 bases, the J end by 7 bases, with 18 bases between. The CDR3 loop reads CASSQDPHQSVGEKLFF. The CDR3 nucleotides are TGTGCCAGCAGCCAAGACCCCCACCAGTCCGTAGGTGAAAAACTGTTTTTT.

The rearrangement links TRBV3-1 (or the pseudogene TRBV3-2) to TRBJ1-2; D not certain. Trimming left V 0 bases short and J 7 bases short, with 6 bases between. The germline V gene has CDR1 LGHDT and CDR2 YNNKEL (reference sequence). CDR3 size: 12 residues. The CDR3 sequence is CASSQDPVGYTF. DNA of the CDR3: TGTGCCAGCAGCCAAGATCCTGTTGGCTACACCTTC.

This chain joins TRBV10-3 and TRBJ1-2; TRBD1 is a possible D gene (5 bases). This CDR3 region has 15 residues. Germline loops: CDR1 ENHRY, CDR2 SYGVKD. The V end was cut by 1 base, the J end by 6 bases, with 15 bases between. In DNA form, the CDR3 reads TGTGCCATCAGTGAGTTCGGCCAGGGTGGGAATGGCTACACCTTC. It translates to CAISEFGQGGNGYTF.

The chain joins TRBV12-3 or TRBV12-4 to TRBJ1-2; the D gene is possibly TRBD1 (6 bases). Trimming took off 3 bases at V and 4 bases at J, with 9 bases between the two ends. The CDR3 consists of 13 residues. As DNA, the CDR3 is TGTGCCAGCAGTTTCGCCAGGGGCTATGGCTACACCTTC. This codes for CASSFARGYGYTF.

This clone showed up just once. The chain has TRBV3-1 (or the pseudogene TRBV3-2) and TRBJ2-5; unclear D gene. In germline, CDR1 is LGHDT, CDR2 YNNKEL (reference sequence). The germline V and J ends were trimmed by 4 bases and 11 bases, with 23 bases remaining between them. This CDR3 has 15 residues. The CDR3 loop is CASSRLPTQAVGQYF. The DNA of the CDR3 is TGTGCCAGCAGCCGACTGCCGACGCAGGCGGTGGGTCAGTACTTC.

The sample holds one count of this clone. The chain uses TRBV4-2 and TRBJ2-5; TRBD2 matches 10 bases. CDR1 and CDR2 (germline): LGHNA, YNFKEQ. This CDR3 is 18 amino acids long. Losses at the gene ends were 0 bases for V and 2 bases for J; bases not matched to a gene: 9. The CDR3 bases are TGTGCCAGCAGCCAAGATGCTAGCGGGGGTGCATGGCAAGAGACCCAGTACTTC. Translation gives CASSQDASGGAWQETQYF.

This chain links TRBV9 with TRBJ1-6; the D gene is possibly TRBD1 (5 bases). Germline V gives CDR1 SGDLS, CDR2 YYNGEE. Trimming cost V 0 bases and J 6 bases, with 10 bases left between them. The CDR3 is 15 residues long. Here the CDR3 DNA reads TGTGCCAGCAGCGTAGGGGGGGAGGGTAATTCACCCCTCCACTTT. Amino acid sequence: CASSVGGEGNSPLHF.

V usage is TRBV7-8 and J usage is TRBJ2-1; TRBD1 is a possible D gene (5 bases). CDR3 length: 16 residues. Germline CDR1 reads SGHVS; CDR2 reads FQNEAQ. V lost 2 bases to trimming and J lost 2 bases, with 13 bases between them. The CDR3 here is CASSLKGMLPYNEQFF. As DNA, the CDR3 is TGTGCCAGCAGCTTAAAGGGGATGCTACCCTACAATGAGCAGTTCTTC.

J is TRBJ1-1 and V is TRBV18, with 10 bases matching TRBD1. The CDR3 is 14 amino acids. The germline gives CDR1 KGHSH, CDR2 LQKENI. V trimming: 6 bases; J trimming: 3 bases; junction bases outside the gene matches: 4. The CDR3 loop reads CASSRDRGDTEAFF. The CDR3 DNA reads as TGTGCCAGCTCCCGGGACAGGGGTGACACTGAAGCTTTCTTT.

The table lists this clone with a few counts. The chain has TRBV7-6 and TRBJ2-2, with D unclear. CDR3 length equals 13 residues. The germline V and J ends were trimmed by 4 bases and 5 bases, with 8 bases remaining between them. CDR1 and CDR2 from the germline V gene are SGHVS and FNYEAQ. CDR3 amino acids: CASSSQRTGELFF. The CDR3 DNA is TGTGCCAGCAGCTCCCAGAGAACCGGGGAGCTGTTTTTT.

The V and J genes are TRBV19 and TRBJ1-2; weak D call: TRBD1 (6 bases). The CDR3 covers 14 residues. Per germline, CDR1 LNHDA and CDR2 SQIVND (reference sequence). The germline V and J ends were trimmed by 3 bases and 4 bases, with 12 bases remaining between them. The CDR3 nucleotides are TGTGCCAGTAGTATGGAGGACAGCTTCTATGGCTACACCTTC. Amino acids: CASSMEDSFYGYTF.

The chain employs TRBV28 and TRBJ1-6; D uncertain. Per the germline V gene, CDR1 is MDHEN and CDR2 is SYDVKM. V gave up 5 bases and J gave up 5 bases, with 10 bases separating them. The CDR3 is made up of 14 amino acids. The CDR3 DNA sequence: TGTGCCAGCAGTATGGGCCCCGATAATTCACCCCTCCACTTT. The encoded protein is CASSMGPDNSPLHF.

This clone has more than one count but fewer than ten. V gene TRBV7-9 combines with J gene TRBJ2-1, with D perhaps TRBD1 (6 bases). This CDR3 is built from 13 residues. The V gene lost 11 bases and the J gene lost 2 bases, with 13 bases spanning the gap. Germline lookup yields CDR1 SEHNR and CDR2 FQNEAQ (reference sequence). The DNA for the CDR3 is TGTGCCGCACAGGGTGAGACCTACAATGAGCAGTTCTTC. Translated, it gives CAAQGETYNEQFF.

This CDR3 is CASSLSRVGFTDRFGYGYTF. DNA of the CDR3: TGTGCCAGCAGTTTATCAAGGGTTGGATTCACGGATCGTTTCGGCTATGGCTACACCTTC. V gene TRBV28 combines with J gene TRBJ1-2; D unclear. Germline-derived CDR1 and CDR2 are MDHEN and SYDVKM. The germline V and J ends were trimmed by 1 base and 4 bases, with 28 bases remaining between them. CDR3 length equals 20 residues.

The chain uses TRBV2 and TRBJ1-1; TRBD1 matches at 9 bases. The CDR3 length is 16 residues. Germline CDR1 is SNHLY and CDR2 is FYNNEI. Germline trimming cut 9 bases from V and 2 bases from J; bases unmatched to any gene: 13. DNA of the CDR3: TGTGCCAGTCTCCTCCGGGACAGGGACGGTAACACTGAAGCTTTCTTT. Its translation is CASLLRDRDGNTEAFF.

The chain joins TRBV28 to TRBJ1-4; 11 bases are shared with TRBD1. Germline-derived CDR1 and CDR2 are MDHEN and SYDVKM. Germline trimming cut 6 bases from V and 5 bases from J; bases unmatched to any gene: 5. The CDR3 runs to 15 residues. In nucleotides, the CDR3 is TGTGCCAGCAGGGACAGGGGGCAAAGGAATGAAAAACTGTTTTTT. This encodes CASRDRGQRNEKLFF.

The CDR3 DNA follows: TGTGCCAGCAGGAGACAGGTCAATTCACCCCTCCACTTT. Translated: CASRRQVNSPLHF. V usage is TRBV6-5 and J usage is TRBJ1-6, with a tentative D call TRBD1 (6 bases). This CDR3 contains 13 residues. Per germline, CDR1 MNHEY and CDR2 SVGAGI. Trimming took 6 bases from V and 7 from J, leaving 10 bases between them.

This clone has only one observation. The V gene is TRBV6-4, the J gene TRBJ1-1, with 7 bases that match TRBD1. The CDR3 spans 16 residues. In germline, CDR1 is MRHNA, CDR2 SNTAGT. J gave up 3 bases and V 6 bases, and 13 bases lay outside the gene matches. CDR3 sequence (DNA): TGTGCCAGCAGGAGTCAGGGGGGAGGTGTGGACACTGAAGCTTTCTTT. This translates into CASRSQGGGVDTEAFF.

The rearrangement joins TRBV11-3 to TRBJ2-2; D unresolved. V gave up 5 bases and J gave up 1 base, with 11 bases separating them. This CDR3 has 15 residues. The V gene's germline CDR1 is SGHNT and CDR2 YENEEA. The CDR3 DNA reads as TGTGCCAGCAGCCCCGGAGTTGTGAACACCGGGGAGCTGTTTTTT. It yields the protein CASSPGVVNTGELFF.

This clone is a singleton in its sample. The chain carries TRBV19 and TRBJ2-3; D ambiguous. The CDR3 is made up of 13 amino acids. Trimming removed 7 bases from V and 1 base from J, with 9 bases in between. Germline CDR1 LNHDA, CDR2 SQIVND (reference sequence). The CDR3 sequence is CASMKDGTDTQYF. The CDR3 bases are TGTGCCAGTATGAAGGACGGCACAGATACGCAGTATTTT.

The chain uses TRBV15 and TRBJ1-6; 9 bases are shared with TRBD1. The CDR3 contains 19 residues. Germline CDR1 LNHNV, CDR2 YYDKDF (reference sequence). V was pared by 4 bases and J by 3 bases, with 13 bases of the junction left unmatched. The DNA of the CDR3 is TGTGCCACCAGCACATTCTATCGAACAGGGGGCGGCTATAATTCACCCCTCCACTTT. As protein: CATSTFYRTGGGYNSPLHF.